This entry lists 13 T cell receptor beta chains sequenced from one sample in a study of CD8 T cells in Susac syndrome. RNA totalling roughly 0.45 to 1 ug underwent reverse transcription with random hexamers. One entry per CDR3 protein results from TCRdb running MiXCR on the immunoSEQ multiplex PCR reads. The sample has about 250,000 distinct CDR3 sequences, about 93% seen once. The sample was CD4+ T cells from PBMCs. Receptors were obtained from a human donor with multiple sclerosis.

The chain carries TRBV6-5 and TRBJ1-2; 8 nucleotides match TRBD1. The V and J ends lost 5 bases and 5 bases, in that order; junction bases with no gene match: 10. Germline V lookup: CDR1 MNHEY, CDR2 SVGAGI. The CDR3 runs 15 residues. The CDR3 DNA is TGTGCCAGCAGTGGGACCGGGACAGGAACGTATGGCTACACCTTC. Translating gives CASSGTGTGTYGYTF.

The chain carries TRBV5-1 and TRBJ1-6; D ambiguous. The germline V and J ends were trimmed by 0 bases and 7 bases, with 14 bases remaining between them. The germline CDR1 and CDR2 sequences are SGHRS and YFSETQ. The length of the CDR3 is 16 residues. CDR3 sequence: CASSLGPQSINSPLHF. The CDR3, as DNA: TGCGCCAGCAGCTTGGGTCCACAGTCAATCAATTCACCCCTCCACTTT.

This sequence joins TRBV20-1 and TRBJ2-5; D assignment may be TRBD1 or TRBD2 (5 bases each). The length of the CDR3 is 13 residues. V was cut by 3 bases and J by 4 bases, with 12 bases left in between. CDR1 DFQATT and CDR2 SNEGSKA come from the germline V gene (reference sequence). The CDR3, as DNA: TGCAGTGCTAGGGGGCCCGGAGGAGAGACCCAGTACTTC. Protein sequence: CSARGPGGETQYF.

For this clonotype: One end of the junction fails to match germline, which may point to a read error. The gene calls are TRBV11-3 and TRBJ2-6; D unclear. Germline CDR1 SGHNT, CDR2 YENEEA. CDR3 length: 15 residues. CDR3 sequence: CASSPVRSGPNVLTF. The CDR3 DNA sequence: TGTGCCAGCAGCCCCGTACGCTCTGGGCCCAACGTCCTGACTTTC.

This chain uses TRBV6-5 with TRBJ1-4; no clear D. Germline V gene sequence: CDR1 MNHEY, CDR2 SVGAGI. V was shortened by 6 bases and J by 5 bases, with 16 bases between the two germline ends. The CDR3 spans 15 residues. CDR3 bases: TGTGCCAGCAGCATAATCGGACTGCCAAATGAAAAACTGTTTTTT. This encodes CASSIIGLPNEKLFF.

The V gene is TRBV10-3, the J gene TRBJ2-3; TRBD2 aligns across 7 bases. J gave up 8 bases and V 4 bases, and 9 bases lay outside the gene matches. This CDR3 is 14 amino acids long. Looked up from germline, CDR1 is ENHRY and CDR2 is SYGVKD. The CDR3 loop reads CAISGLAGVATQYF. CDR3 sequence (DNA): TGTGCCATCAGTGGGCTGGCGGGGGTTGCTACGCAGTATTTT.

In this sample, this clonotype turned up a few times. The CDR3 coding sequence is TGTGCCACACAGGACAGGGCCGATTCACCCCTCCACTTT. Protein: CATQDRADSPLHF. The V and J genes are TRBV6-1 and TRBJ1-6; 8 bases agree with TRBD1. The CDR3 loop spans 13 amino acids. From germline, CDR1 is MNHNS and CDR2 SASEGT. V lost 10 bases and J lost 8; bases outside the gene matches: 7.

The CDR3 reads CASTGDRNQPQHF. DNA of the CDR3: TGTGCCTCTACAGGGGACAGAAATCAGCCCCAGCATTTT. The chain has TRBV15 and TRBJ1-5, with 7 bases fitting TRBD1. Germline V gene lookup returns CDR1 LNHNV and CDR2 YYDKDF (reference sequence). The length of the CDR3 is 13 residues. Trimming at V came to 11 bases and at J to 4 bases, leaving 8 bases not matched to a gene.

The V call is TRBV18, the J call TRBJ2-5, with TRBD1 as a possible D gene (5 bases). The CDR3 runs 14 residues. V was trimmed by 3 bases and J by 5 bases, leaving 13 bases between them. The germline V gene has CDR1 KGHSH and CDR2 LQKENI. CDR3 nucleotides: TGTGCCAGCTCACCGCTCAGGGTTGGGGAGACCCAGTACTTC. It specifies CASSPLRVGETQYF. Using reference TRBV18 and TRBJ2-5 for the parts outside the CDR3, the full variable domain is NAGVMQNPRHLVRRRGQEARLRCSPMKGHSHVYWYRQLPEEGLKFMVYLQKENIIDESGMPKERFSAEFPKEGPSILRIQQVVRGDSAAYFCASSPLRVGETQYFGPGTRLLVL.

V is TRBV30 and J is TRBJ1-2; D remains unclear. Germline values: CDR1 GTSNPN, CDR2 SVGIG (reference sequence). This CDR3 contains 12 residues. The ends were cut back, 2 bases at V and 3 bases at J, with 7 bases in the middle. CDR3 DNA: TGTGCCTGGAGTCAAGCCGACTATGGCTACACCTTC. This encodes CAWSQADYGYTF. The variable domain in full, completed from reference TRBV30 and TRBJ1-2, reads SQTIHQWPATLVQPVGSPLSLECTVEGTSNPNLYWYRQAAGRGLQLLFYSVGIGQISSEVPQNLSASRPQDRQFILSSKKLLLSDSGFYLCAWSQADYGYTFGSGTRLTVV.

The rearrangement uses TRBV7-2 and TRBJ1-2; no reliable D call. Germline loops: CDR1 SGHTA, CDR2 FQGNSA. Trimming shortened V by 0 bases and J by 7 bases, and 9 bases separated the two germline ends. The CDR3 consists of 13 residues. The CDR3 DNA reads as TGTGCCAGCAGCTTAGCAGGGCAGGCTGGCTACACCTTC. Amino acid sequence: CASSLAGQAGYTF.

In its sample, this clonotype was seen once. V gene TRBV5-1 combines with J gene TRBJ2-3; D gene uncertain. V lost 6 bases to trimming and J lost 3 bases, with 11 bases between them. This CDR3 has 13 amino acids. Germline loops: CDR1 SGHRS, CDR2 YFSETQ. CDR3 coding DNA: TGCGCCAGCAAGCAAACCGGGACAGATACGCAGTATTTT. Protein sequence: CASKQTGTDTQYF.

V usage is TRBV4-1 and J usage is TRBJ2-5; D unresolved. V lost 0 bases and J 7 bases, leaving 9 bases between the germline ends. Germline CDR1 reads MGHRA; CDR2 reads YSYEKL. The length of the CDR3 is 13 residues. In DNA form, the CDR3 reads TGCGCCAGCAGCCAAGAGGACCGAGCGACCCAGTACTTC. Translated, it gives CASSQEDRATQYF.